In its sample, the clone carrying this T cell receptor beta chain was seen many times. This entry belongs to a study of spatial heterogeneity in lung cancer. Across the study: The study consistently detected more beta-chain than alpha-chain sequences.

Time point in this sample: blood at routine non-recurrence follow-up after resection. Germline CDR1 KGHDR, CDR2 SFDVKD. This CDR3 is 20 amino acids long. Trimming pared 3 bases from V and 0 bases from J, leaving 22 bases between. MiXCR, applied by TCRdb to the 5' RACE reads, yields one record per CDR3 protein. This table holds roughly 70,000 distinct CDR3 sequences, 8% to 9.5% found once. This TCR was recovered from a female donor with early-stage non-small cell lung cancer. The source material was PBMCs, sampled at follow-up. The chain carries TRBV24-1 and TRBJ2-2; the D is unclear. Here the CDR3 reads CATSDLYPIFGRPNTGELFF. The CDR3 bases are TGTGCCACCAGTGATCTATACCCTATTTTCGGCAGGCCGAACACCGGGGAGCTGTTTTTT.